The next 32 T cell receptor beta chains were all read from a single sample in a study of shared clonotypes between healthy human individuals (dated by TCRdb to 2018 to 2020). To prepare the library, the immunoSEQ multiplex PCR assay was applied. This is the immuneACCESS table as TCRdb keeps it, with only in-frame sequences that have V and J called. A part of the clones is gone; compared with another copy, unresolved V genes explain less than half, and the rest is unexplained. This sample gives roughly 650,000 clones in total; almost 97% of them show up just once. Approximately 0.057% of the sample goes to the ten largest clones. Sample: naive CD4+ T cells sorted from blood. In light of the paper, this sample's cell subset or site label describes: CD45RA+ positively selected. Receptors originate from a woman in her 30s in good health.

The chain couples TRBV28 to TRBJ1-1; 7 bases fit TRBD1. With V trimmed by 6 bases and J by 3 bases, 7 bases remained unmatched. The CDR3 is 14 amino acids. Germline-derived CDR1 and CDR2 are MDHEN and SYDVKM. The DNA for the CDR3 is TGTGCCAGCAGCCGACAGGGAGGGGACACTGAAGCTTTCTTT. Encoded protein: CASSRQGGDTEAFF.

This CDR3 is CASHDSSYEQYF. The CDR3 DNA sequence: TGTGCCAGCCACGACAGTTCCTACGAGCAGTACTTC. The chain recombines TRBV28 with TRBJ2-7, with D perhaps matching TRBD1 (5 bases). Trimming removed 8 bases from V and 1 base from J, with 9 bases in between. The CDR3 has 12 amino acids. The germline CDR1 and CDR2 sequences are MDHEN and SYDVKM.

A single count supports this clone. The rearrangement uses TRBV28 and TRBJ2-3, with D unresolved. The V end was cut by 1 base, the J end by 1 base, with 9 bases between. Germline CDR1 MDHEN, CDR2 SYDVKM. The CDR3 loop spans 15 amino acids. CDR3 in DNA: TGTGCCAGCAGTTTATACGGTGCGGGCACAGATACGCAGTATTTT. It translates to CASSLYGAGTDTQYF.

This clone appeared once. This chain links TRBV27 with TRBJ1-3, with a weak D call TRBD1 (6 bases). Germline CDR1 is MNHEY and CDR2 is SMNVEV (reference sequence). V was shortened by 5 bases and J by 0 bases, with 14 bases between the two germline ends. This CDR3 spans 16 amino acids. The chain's CDR3 is CASSQWGHISGNTIYF. CDR3 sequence (DNA): TGTGCCAGCAGTCAGTGGGGACACATCTCTGGAAACACCATATATTTT.

The J gene is TRBJ1-4, the V gene TRBV19; maybe TRBD1 (5 bases). This CDR3 has 19 amino acids. Germline V gene sequence: CDR1 LNHDA, CDR2 SQIVND (reference sequence). Trimming left V 6 bases short and J 5 bases short, with 28 bases between. The CDR3 DNA is TGTGCCAGTAGCCCCCCTATTGGGGGAGGGACCGTTTCGAATGAAAAACTGTTTTTT. It codes for CASSPPIGGGTVSNEKLFF.

The genes are TRBV5-1 and TRBJ2-7; 10 bases agree with TRBD2. This CDR3 comprises 15 residues. Trimming removed 0 bases from V and 3 bases from J; junction bases left unmatched: 3. Looked up from germline, CDR1 is SGHRS and CDR2 is YFSETQ. Written as DNA, the CDR3 is TGCGCCAGCAGCTTGGTAGCGGGAGGCGGCTACGAGCAGTACTTC. It specifies CASSLVAGGGYEQYF.

The V call is TRBV11-2, the J call TRBJ2-5, with D unresolved. The closer fit of TRBJ2-7 to the DNA end suggests the J call may be wrong. Germline assignment: CDR1 SGHAT and CDR2 FQNNGV. CDR3 length equals 13 residues. The CDR3 region is CASSPAGWNEQYF. As DNA, the CDR3 is TGTGCCAGCAGCCCGGCTGGATGGAACGAGCAGTACTTC.

The V gene is TRBV5-6, the J gene TRBJ2-1; TRBD2 matches at 8 bases. The CDR3 covers 17 residues. With V trimmed by 2 bases and J by 4 bases, 11 bases remained unmatched. Germline CDR1 and CDR2: SGHDT and YYEEEE. CDR3 in amino acids: CASSFPGSGSHYNEQFF. In DNA, the CDR3 is TGTGCCAGCAGCTTCCCTGGAAGCGGGAGTCATTACAATGAGCAGTTCTTC.

This sequence joins TRBV5-1 and TRBJ2-7; 7 bases line up with TRBD1. In germline, CDR1 is SGHRS, CDR2 YFSETQ. The CDR3 consists of 19 residues. V lost 2 bases to trimming and J lost 2 bases; unmatched junction nucleotides: 19. The CDR3 bases are TGCGCCAGCAGCTTCAGGACCGGGACAGATTCATTCATGGCCTACGAGCAGTACTTC. Its protein is CASSFRTGTDSFMAYEQYF. The variable domain in full, completed from reference TRBV5-1 and TRBJ2-7, reads KAGVTQTPRYLIKTRGQQVTLSCSPISGHRSVSWYQQTPGQGLQFLFEYFSETQRNKGNFPGRFSGRQFSNSRSEMNVSTLELGDSALYLCASSFRTGTDSFMAYEQYFGPGTRLTVT.

This clone was observed once. J is TRBJ2-7 and V is TRBV13, with 8 bases that match TRBD1. The CDR3 sequence is 16 residues long. The ends lost 5 bases at V and 2 bases at J; junction bases unmatched: 11. The germline V gene has CDR1 PRHDT and CDR2 FYEKMQ (reference sequence). CDR3 protein: CASSQRTGRQAYEQYF. In DNA form, the CDR3 reads TGTGCCAGCAGCCAACGGACAGGGAGACAGGCCTACGAGCAGTACTTC.

The chain couples TRBV29-1 to TRBJ2-5; 13 bases line up with TRBD2. V gave up 7 bases and J gave up 5 bases; unmatched junction bases: 7. CDR1 and CDR2 from the germline V gene are SQVTM and ANQGSEA. CDR3 length: 14 amino acids. The CDR3 loop is CSAGLAGAGETQYF. The CDR3 bases are TGCAGCGCTGGACTAGCGGGAGCCGGGGAGACCCAGTACTTC.

The chain has TRBV15 and TRBJ2-4; D possibly uses TRBD1 or TRBD2 (6 bases each). Germline-derived CDR1 and CDR2 are LNHNV and YYDKDF (reference sequence). V was pared by 0 bases and J by 0 bases, with 9 bases between. The CDR3 length is 16 residues. The CDR3 is CATSRDGGLAKNIQYF. CDR3 DNA sequence: TGTGCCACCAGCAGAGATGGGGGGCTAGCCAAAAACATTCAGTACTTC.

The chain recombines TRBV6-5 with TRBJ2-7; perhaps TRBD2 as D (5 bases). V lost 0 bases and J lost 4, with 13 bases in between. This CDR3 is built from 15 residues. Germline CDR1 MNHEY, CDR2 SVGAGI. The CDR3 loop is CASSYSQSSGYEQYF. CDR3 coding DNA: TGTGCCAGCAGTTACTCTCAGAGCAGCGGTTACGAGCAGTACTTC.

This rearrangement joins TRBV5-1 to TRBJ1-2, with no clear D. The CDR3 runs to 13 residues. V shed 3 bases and J shed 1 base, with 7 bases lying between them. Germline V gene data show CDR1 as SGHRS and CDR2 as YFSETQ. The CDR3 bases are TGCGCCAGCAGCTCTTTCGGTAACTATGGCTACACCTTC. It is translated as CASSSFGNYGYTF.

This chain links TRBV18 with TRBJ2-7, with D unclear. Trimming cost V 2 bases and J 2 bases, with 19 bases left between them. The CDR3 consists of 17 residues. Germline values: CDR1 KGHSH, CDR2 LQKENI. CDR3 loop: CASSPSVGRVVTYEQYF. The CDR3 coding sequence is TGTGCCAGCTCACCATCCGTTGGAAGGGTGGTGACCTACGAGCAGTACTTC.

This rearrangement joins TRBV4-1 to TRBJ2-3, with TRBD2 identical over 7 bases. V shed 8 bases and J 4 bases; nucleotides not matched to a gene: 15. The CDR3 covers 16 residues. Looked up from germline, CDR1 is MGHRA and CDR2 is YSYEKL. This CDR3 reads CASRITAGIAADTQYF. CDR3 nucleotides: TGCGCCAGCCGGATCACAGCGGGAATAGCGGCAGATACGCAGTATTTT.

J is TRBJ2-3 and V is TRBV5-1; 8 bases are a match to TRBD1. V lost 0 bases and J lost 4; bases outside the gene matches: 4. Germline V CDR1 and CDR2: SGHRS, YFSETQ. The CDR3 runs to 15 residues. CDR3 loop: CASSLGQGSADTQYF. The CDR3 nucleotides are TGCGCCAGCAGCTTGGGACAGGGGAGCGCAGATACGCAGTATTTT.

The DNA for the CDR3 is TGTGCCAGCAGTCCAGGGGAGTATGGCTACACCTTC. Its protein is CASSPGEYGYTF. J is TRBJ1-2 and V is TRBV28, with TRBD1 as a possible D gene (6 bases). CDR3 size: 12 residues. CDR1 and CDR2 from the germline V gene are MDHEN and SYDVKM. V lost 5 bases to trimming and J lost 5 bases, with 9 bases between them.

The chain has TRBV7-8 and TRBJ2-5; TRBD1 might be the D (5 bases). CDR3 size: 18 residues. Germline CDR1 reads SGHVS; CDR2 reads FQNEAQ. V was shortened by 5 bases and J by 1 base, with 23 bases between the two germline ends. The CDR3, as DNA: TGTGCCAGCAGCCTGATCTCTCCACAGGCGGCACTCCAAGAGACCCAGTACTTC. Its protein is CASSLISPQAALQETQYF.

V is TRBV7-6 and J is TRBJ2-4, with a possible D match to TRBD1 (6 bases). Trimming pared 5 bases from V and 0 bases from J, leaving 20 bases between. The CDR3 extends over 18 amino acids. From germline, CDR1 is SGHVS and CDR2 FNYEAQ. CDR3 coding DNA: TGTGCCAGCAGCCCAGGGGCGGGTACACGTATAGCCAAAAACATTCAGTACTTC. Encoded protein: CASSPGAGTRIAKNIQYF.

The chain combines TRBV15 with TRBJ1-3, with TRBD1 as a possible D gene (5 bases). The CDR3 is 16 residues long. Trimming took off 3 bases at V and 0 bases at J, with 12 bases between the two ends. Germline-derived CDR1 and CDR2 are LNHNV and YYDKDF (reference sequence). The CDR3: CATSRDILSSGNTIYF. In nucleotides, the CDR3 is TGTGCCACCAGCAGGGACATTCTTAGCTCTGGAAACACCATATATTTT.

This clone came up once. The chain recombines TRBV11-2 with TRBJ1-1; D gene uncertain. The CDR3 length is 14 residues. The germline V gene has CDR1 SGHAT and CDR2 FQNNGV. V lost 0 bases and J lost 10, with 15 bases in between. CDR3 sequence: CASSLDRGSLPAFF. CDR3 bases: TGTGCCAGCAGCTTAGACCGCGGGTCTCTCCCAGCTTTCTTT. Using reference TRBV11-2 and TRBJ1-1 for the parts outside the CDR3, the full variable domain is EAGVAQSPRYKIIEKRQSVAFWCNPISGHATLYWYQQILGQGPKLLIQFQNNGVVDDSQLPKDRFSAERLKGVDSTLKIQPAKLEDSAVYLCASSLDRGSLPAFFGQGTRLTVV.

As for this clone: Distinct nucleotide sequences in the sample also encode this CDR3. This chain links TRBV11-2 with TRBJ1-5, with 7 nucleotides matching TRBD1. With V trimmed by 0 bases and J by 2 bases, 1 base remained unmatched. This CDR3 is built from 15 residues. Germline loops: CDR1 SGHAT, CDR2 FQNNGV. CDR3 sequence (DNA): TGTGCCAGCAGCTTAGATACAGGGGGCAATCAGCCCCAGCATTTT. Its protein is CASSLDTGGNQPQHF.

The chain combines TRBV14 with TRBJ1-5, with a possible D match to TRBD1 (5 bases). CDR3 size: 14 residues. Germline CDR1 reads SGHDN; CDR2 reads FVKESK. Between the trimmed V and J ends, which lost 4 bases and 4 bases, there was a span of 11 bases. CDR3 DNA: TGTGCCAGCAGCCCCAGGGTGGGAAATCAGCCCCAGCATTTT. Residues: CASSPRVGNQPQHF.

This chain links TRBV6-4 with TRBJ1-2; TRBD1 is a possible D gene (5 bases). Germline V gene lookup returns CDR1 MRHNA and CDR2 SNTAGT. The CDR3 sequence is 16 residues long. V shed 0 bases and J shed 4 bases, with 15 bases lying between them. As DNA, the CDR3 is TGTGCCAGCAGTGACTCGCGGGGGACTGATTTCTATGGCTACACCTTC. It is translated as CASSDSRGTDFYGYTF.

This clone was seen just once. V and J are TRBV28 and TRBJ2-1, with D perhaps given as TRBD1 or TRBD2 (5 bases each). Germline lookup yields CDR1 MDHEN and CDR2 SYDVKM. CDR3 length: 14 residues. The V end was cut by 6 bases, the J end by 9 bases, with 18 bases between. CDR3 loop: CASRPKSRGGEQFF. The CDR3 DNA sequence: TGTGCCAGCAGGCCTAAGTCGAGGGGTGGTGAGCAGTTCTTC.

This clone was detected a few times. Other DNA sequences in this specimen translate into the identical CDR3. V and J are TRBV20-1 and TRBJ1-1; D is perhaps TRBD1 (5 bases). CDR1 DFQATT and CDR2 SNEGSKA come from the germline V gene (reference sequence). V was shortened by 3 bases and J by 3 bases, with 5 bases between the two germline ends. This CDR3 is 11 amino acids long. The CDR3 is CSASRDTEAFF. The CDR3 nucleotides are TGCAGTGCTAGCAGGGACACTGAAGCTTTCTTT.

V and J are TRBV5-1 and TRBJ2-2; 12 bases fit TRBD1. The germline V gene encodes CDR1 SGHRS and CDR2 YFSETQ. This CDR3 has 16 amino acids. Unmatched junction bases numbered 8, after V lost 5 bases and J lost 6 bases. CDR3 sequence: CASSKPRDRGPGELFF. CDR3 DNA sequence: TGCGCCAGCAGTAAACCGAGGGACAGGGGGCCCGGGGAGCTGTTTTTT.

This chain connects TRBV4-1 to TRBJ2-1, with D unclear. The V end was cut by 0 bases, the J end by 7 bases, with 10 bases between. Germline lookup yields CDR1 MGHRA and CDR2 YSYEKL. The CDR3 runs 14 residues. The CDR3 DNA follows: TGCGCCAGCAGCCAAGAAGTACTCCTAAATGAGCAGTTCTTC. Amino acid sequence: CASSQEVLLNEQFF.

The J gene is TRBJ2-3, the V gene TRBV28; the match to TRBD1 covers 10 bases. V gave up 1 base and J gave up 2 bases; unmatched junction bases: 3. CDR1 MDHEN and CDR2 SYDVKM come from the germline V gene. This CDR3 has 16 amino acids. In nucleotides, the CDR3 is TGTGCCAGCAGTTTATCCGGACAGGGGGTCACAGATACGCAGTATTTT. Residues: CASSLSGQGVTDTQYF.

V usage is TRBV5-1 and J usage is TRBJ2-7; maybe TRBD2 (5 bases). CDR1 is SGHRS, CDR2 YFSETQ, per germline. V was clipped by 6 bases and J by 2 bases, with 15 bases between them. This CDR3 contains 14 residues. The CDR3 is CASNKRLDTYEQYF. The DNA for the CDR3 is TGCGCCAGCAACAAGCGGCTGGATACCTACGAGCAGTACTTC. Supplemented by reference TRBV5-1 and TRBJ2-7, the full variable domain reads KAGVTQTPRYLIKTRGQQVTLSCSPISGHRSVSWYQQTPGQGLQFLFEYFSETQRNKGNFPGRFSGRQFSNSRSEMNVSTLELGDSALYLCASNKRLDTYEQYFGPGTRLTVT.

The gene calls are TRBV18 and TRBJ2-2, with D unclear. The CDR3 consists of 13 residues. Per germline, CDR1 KGHSH and CDR2 LQKENI. Deletions cut 8 bases from V and 5 bases from J, with 12 bases between. The CDR3 DNA reads as TGTGCCAGCACCCGACACCTTACCGGGGAGCTGTTTTTT. Its protein product is CASTRHLTGELFF.